This TCR beta chain is drawn from a study of beta chain features in type 1 diabetes. Study-wide results and limits: VDJ junctions from patients with type 1 diabetes contained fewer insertions and more deletions.

The isolated RNA, all of it, was reverse transcribed, so expressed TCRB transcripts were what got sequenced. Method: immunoSEQ multiplex PCR; TCRdb's copy keeps in-frame clones and lacks some. The repertoire holds roughly 500,000 clones, with 30% as singletons. On this clone itself: What it binds is unknown.

This TCR was sampled from a man aged 18 to 30 in good health. Sequenced material: naive CD4+ T cells from blood.

CDR3 loop: CAWTRTGGSNIQYF. The CDR3 region has the DNA TGTGCCTGGACGCGCACAGGGGGTTCAAACATTCAGTACTTC. V gene TRBV30 combines with J gene TRBJ2-4; TRBD1 matches 8 bases. V trimming: 4 bases; J trimming: 6 bases; junction bases outside the gene matches: 8. The CDR3 runs 14 residues. Germline V gene lookup returns CDR1 GTSNPN and CDR2 SVGIG (reference sequence).